The rows below give T cell receptor beta chains drawn from one sample of a study of blood T cell repertoires in COVID-19. Clones were sequenced by immunoSEQ multiplex PCR, and TCRdb holds only the in-frame ones, with some missing. There are about 470,000 clones in the sample; roughly 87% occur only once, and about 0.7% lies in the top ten. Sequences were obtained from PBMCs or T cells enriched from blood (not recorded which). All receptors derive from a woman under 30 who had recovered from COVID-19. The conserved cysteine and the conserved F or W are not part of the CDR3 here. The D gene is left open where the match is weak.

TRBJ1-1	TRBV6-5	NA	ASRTIRNTEAF
TRBJ2-7	TRBV28	TRBD1	ASSITGTAYEQY
TRBJ1-2	TRBV3-1/TRBV3-2	TRBD1	ASSTSGTAYGYT
TRBJ2-7	TRBV30	NA	AMNRDSDEQY
TRBJ1-2	TRBV3-1/TRBV3-2	TRBD1	ASSHLTGGGGGYT
TRBJ2-7	TRBV30	TRBD1	ASSRDRGLEQY
TRBJ1-5	TRBV30	NA	AWSTGTLNQPQH
TRBJ2-3	TRBV5-1	TRBD2	ASSSGTSGSTDTQY
TRBJ2-1	TRBV5-8	TRBD2	ASSLGLAGTNEQF
TRBJ2-2	TRBV5-1	NA	ASSPSHTGELF
TRBJ1-3	TRBV30	NA	AWSVGNTIY
TRBJ1-5	TRBV5-1	NA	ASRPDYSNQPQH
TRBJ1-2	TRBV4-1	NA	ASSPLEGSNYGYT
TRBJ1-2	TRBV6-2/TRBV6-3	NA	ASSPGGYGYT
TRBJ2-2	TRBV3-1/TRBV3-2	NA	ASSPQSYGELF
TRBJ1-4	TRBV5-1	NA	ASRPGVINEKLF
TRBJ1-1	TRBV27	NA	ASSPYYTEAF
TRBJ1-5	TRBV2	NA	ASSSGRGGDQPQH
TRBJ2-1	TRBV20-1	TRBD2	SASPGGRYEQF
TRBJ2-1	TRBV4-1	TRBD1	ASSHVQGVDEQF
TRBJ1-1	TRBV5-1	TRBD1	ASSLGTGLDTEAF
TRBJ1-5	TRBV7-3	TRBD1	ASSPGTGSSNQPQH